The rows below give T cell receptor beta chains drawn from one sample of a study of lymphopenia after photon versus proton radiotherapy. TCRdb keeps only in-frame clones here, not all; method: immunoSEQ multiplex PCR. This table holds fewer than 70,000 clones, over 80% found once. Sample: peripheral blood, taken from a patient treated with proton-based radiotherapy. These receptors were collected from an older man with esophageal cancer. Both conserved end residues are part of each CDR3. The D gene is left open where the match is weak. Only part of the rows carry a size: once, few, many, or a class if the clone is expanded.

clone size	V gene	D gene	J gene	CDR3 DNA	CDR3 protein
-	TRBV18	TRBD1	TRBJ2-7	TGTGCCAGCTCACCAGGGACAGGCATGTCCTACTACGAGCAGTACTTC	CASSPGTGMSYYEQYF
few	TRBV7-9	TRBD1	TRBJ2-2	TGTGCCAGCAGCACTCGGACAGGGTGGGGCGGGGAGCTGTTTTTT	CASSTRTGWGGELFF
-	TRBV10-3	TRBD2	TRBJ2-1	TGTGCCACTCGGACTAGCGGGGCAGACAATGAGCAGTTCTTC	CATRTSGADNEQFF
-	TRBV27	-	TRBJ2-1	TGTGCCAGCGGCTTCAATGACCTTTACAATGAGCAGTTCTTC	CASGFNDLYNEQFF
once	TRBV7-2	-	TRBJ2-1	TGTGCCAGCAGCTTAGAGTGGCGCAATGAGCAGTTCTTC	CASSLEWRNEQFF
-	TRBV2	-	TRBJ1-2	TGTGCCAGCAGTGAACGGGGGGATGAGGATGGCTACACCTTC	CASSERGDEDGYTF
-	TRBV4-1	TRBD1	TRBJ2-5	TGCGCCAGCAGCCAAAACGGACAGGGGGCTGAAGAGACCCAGTACTTC	CASSQNGQGAEETQYF
-	TRBV30	-	TRBJ2-5	TGTGCCTACAACGATCAAGAGACCCAGTACTTC	CAYNDQETQYF
-	TRBV30	-	TRBJ2-7	TGTGCCTGGAGCCGCGGGGGCAGCCCCGTCTCCTACGAGCAGTACTTC	CAWSRGGSPVSYEQYF
-	TRBV10-3	TRBD2	TRBJ2-7	TGTGCCATCAGTGAGCTACGAGCGGGGGCCTACGAGCAGTACTTC	CAISELRAGAYEQYF
-	TRBV2	-	TRBJ1-5	TGTGCCAGCAGTGAACAGGGTGGCAATCAGCCCCAGCATTTT	CASSEQGGNQPQHF
-	TRBV18	-	TRBJ2-7	TGTGCCAGCTCACCTAGCATGCCGGGACAAGACAAATACGAGCAGTACTTC	CASSPSMPGQDKYEQYF
once	TRBV11-2	-	TRBJ1-1	TGTGCCAGCAGCCCTAACGTGGCAGGAGGGAACACTGAAGCTTTCTTT	CASSPNVAGGNTEAFF
-	TRBV10-3	-	TRBJ1-5	TGTGCCATCAGTTCGGGCGCAGGATCGAATCAGCCCCAGCATTTT	CAISSGAGSNQPQHF
-	TRBV23-1	TRBD1	TRBJ1-2	TGCGCCAGCAGTCACAATGGGGGACAGACAAACTATGGCTACACCTTC	CASSHNGGQTNYGYTF
-	TRBV5-4	-	TRBJ1-1	TGTGCCAGCAGCTTTACAGGGAACACTGAAGCTTTCTTT	CASSFTGNTEAFF
-	TRBV10-1	-	TRBJ2-7	TGCGCCAGCAGTGATGGTAAGGGGACCGAGCAGTACTTC	CASSDGKGTEQYF
-	TRBV7-2	-	TRBJ1-3	TGTGCCAGCAGCTTAATAGGAGATCCGGGAAACACCATATATTTT	CASSLIGDPGNTIYF
-	TRBV11-2	-	TRBJ1-2	TGTGCCAGCAGCTTAGCTCTGTCTGGGCAGGAGGGCTACACCTTC	CASSLALSGQEGYTF
-	TRBV2	TRBD1	TRBJ1-5	TGTGCCAGCAGGGAGGAGGGACAGGGTTCTCAGCCCCAGCATTTT	CASREEGQGSQPQHF
-	TRBV11-2	-	TRBJ2-3	TGTGCCAGCAGCTCTAGTCCGACGTGGACTTCCGGTGTCGCAGATACGCAGTATTTT	CASSSSPTWTSGVADTQYF
-	TRBV9	TRBD1	TRBJ2-5	TGTGCCAGCAGCGTAGTCCCCCCGGGACAGGGGACTGCCTTAGAGACCCAGTACTTC	CASSVVPPGQGTALETQYF
-	TRBV7-2	TRBD1	TRBJ2-3	TGTGCCAGCAGCTTCGGGACAGGGGGCACAGATACGCAGTATTTT	CASSFGTGGTDTQYF
-	TRBV6-5	-	TRBJ2-7	TGTGCCAGCAGTTACTCGATACAGGGCTACGAGCAGTACTTC	CASSYSIQGYEQYF
-	TRBV5-4	-	TRBJ1-4	TGTGCCAGCAGCTTGACAGTATCTAATGAAAAACTGTTTTTT	CASSLTVSNEKLFF
-	TRBV7-3	-	TRBJ2-1	TGTGCCAGCAGCTTAACAGGGGCGGGGGAGCAGTTCTTC	CASSLTGAGEQFF
-	TRBV11-2	-	TRBJ2-7	TGTGCCAGCAGCTCGAGACTACCGGGACTCTCGAGGAACGAGCAGTACTTC	CASSSRLPGLSRNEQYF
-	TRBV11-2	-	TRBJ2-7	TGTGCCAGCAGCTTAGACAGGGGGGTCGAGCAGTACTTC	CASSLDRGVEQYF
-	TRBV5-1	-	TRBJ1-1	TGCGCCAGCAGCTCGATATTAGGGGCCCCCTTCACTGAAGCTTTCTTT	CASSSILGAPFTEAFF
-	TRBV27	TRBD1	TRBJ2-1	TGTGCCAGCAGTTTACGCTCAGCCGGGACAGGCCGTAACAATGAGCAGTTCTTC	CASSLRSAGTGRNNEQFF
-	TRBV30	-	TRBJ1-3	TGTGCCTGGAGTGGTGGCAGGTTCGGAAACACCATATATTTT	CAWSGGRFGNTIYF
once	TRBV29-1	-	TRBJ1-5	TGCAGCGTAGGGGGGAGGGAGCCCCAGCATTTT	CSVGGREPQHF
-	TRBV4-3	TRBD1	TRBJ1-2	TGCGCCAGCAGCCAAGAGGGAGGGACAGGGGGAGGAGGCTACACCTTC	CASSQEGGTGGGGYTF
-	TRBV7-9	-	TRBJ2-3	TGTGCCAGCAGCCCGCCTGGGATCTCCACAGATACGCAGTATTTT	CASSPPGISTDTQYF
few	TRBV9	-	TRBJ2-1	TGTGCCAGCAGCGTTCGCTGGGAATACAATGAGCAGTTCTTC	CASSVRWEYNEQFF
-	TRBV9	TRBD1	TRBJ1-6	TGTGCCAGCAGCACGGGACAGGGGAGCTCCTATAATTCACCCCTCCACTTT	CASSTGQGSSYNSPLHF
-	TRBV11-2	-	TRBJ1-5	TGTGCCAGCAGCTTAGACGGGGGGGATCAGCCCCAGCATTTT	CASSLDGGDQPQHF
-	TRBV27	TRBD1	TRBJ2-2	TGTGCCAGCAGTGGGCCCGGGACAGGGAACACCGGGGAGCTGTTTTTT	CASSGPGTGNTGELFF
-	TRBV10-2	-	TRBJ2-3	TGCGCCAGCAGTGAGCTTCAAACTGGACTACTCGACACAGATACGCAGTATTTT	CASSELQTGLLDTDTQYF
-	TRBV11-2	TRBD1	TRBJ1-2	TGTGCCAGCAGCTTAGCGGGACAGCTACACTCCACCTTC	CASSLAGQLHSTF
-	TRBV4-3	TRBD1	TRBJ1-1	TGCGCCAGCAGCCAAGGACAGGGTCAAGCTGAAGCTTTCTTT	CASSQGQGQAEAFF
-	TRBV9	-	TRBJ1-5	TGTGCCAGCAGCGTAGGGGGGGTGGGCAATCAGCCCCAGCATTTT	CASSVGGVGNQPQHF
once	TRBV27	TRBD2	TRBJ2-3	TGTGCCAGCAGTTTAATCCGGGAGGACACGCAGTATTTT	CASSLIREDTQYF
-	TRBV7-2	-	TRBJ2-2	TGTGCCAGCAGCCAAAGGGACCACTTGAACACCGGGGAGCTGTTTTTT	CASSQRDHLNTGELFF
-	TRBV15	-	TRBJ2-5	TGTGCCACCAGCAGACACAGGGGGGCGGGAGAAGAGACCCAGTACTTC	CATSRHRGAGEETQYF
-	TRBV7-2	-	TRBJ1-4	TGTGCCAGCAGCCCCTATTTGACTCGAGAAAAACTGTTTTTT	CASSPYLTREKLFF
-	TRBV7-9	-	TRBJ1-6	TGTGCCAGCAGCTTAGGGTGGAATCCTAATTCACCCCTCCACTTT	CASSLGWNPNSPLHF
-	TRBV20-1	TRBD1	TRBJ1-2	TGCAGTGCGCCGACAGGGGTTGGCTACACCTTC	CSAPTGVGYTF
few	TRBV9	TRBD2	TRBJ2-3	TGTGCCAGCAGCGATCGGACTAGCGGGAGGGCGGCAGATACGCAGTATTTT	CASSDRTSGRAADTQYF
-	TRBV19	TRBD1	TRBJ2-7	TGTGCCACCCGGGACAGGGCGAACCTTATTTACGAGCAGTACTTC	CATRDRANLIYEQYF
-	TRBV2	-	TRBJ1-2	TGTGCCAGCAGCCTCCTTCTAGTTGGCTACACCTTC	CASSLLLVGYTF